The T cell receptor beta chain described here comes from a study of a mutant IDH1 vaccine in newly diagnosed glioma. About this clone: Its antigen is unknown.

Time point reported: week 5, during vaccination. In the vaccine, a single dose held 300 ug of the mutant IDH1 20-mer peptide, along with topical imiquimod. Donor diagnoses consisted of new WHO grade 3 or 4 IDH1-mutant, ATRX-lost astrocytomas. The repertoire was sequenced with immunoSEQ multiplex PCR; TCRdb's copy has only in-frame clones and lacks some. The sample carries under 30,000 clones, 77% recorded once. This CDR3 has 14 amino acids. Per germline, CDR1 SQVTM and CDR2 ANQGSEA. Trimming stripped 4 bases from V and 0 bases from J, with 13 bases between. This specimen was PBMCs, taken from a glioma patient whose treatment included an IDH1 peptide vaccine. V gene TRBV29-1 combines with J gene TRBJ2-7, with D possibly called TRBD1 or TRBD2 (5 bases each). The sequence was collected from a man in his forties with glioma. CDR3 region: CSVGVGTVSYEQYF. The CDR3, as DNA: TGCAGCGTTGGAGTCGGGACGGTCTCCTACGAGCAGTACTTC.